The 29 T cell receptor beta chains in this list originate from one sample, sequenced in a study of monozygotic twins with inflammatory bowel disease. Reanalyzing the 5' RACE reads, TCRdb keeps one entry per CDR3 protein, without DNA. The record lists approximately 400,000 distinct CDR3 sequences, of which the ten most abundant hold about 2.3%. Specimen: blood. These receptors originate from a human donor with ulcerative colitis or Crohn's disease, or a healthy co-twin of an affected twin (not recorded which).

V and J are TRBV7-2 and TRBJ2-4; TCRdb picks TRBD2, but there is no DNA to check that call. CDR3 length: 16 residues. From germline, CDR1 is SGHTA and CDR2 FQGNSA. The CDR3 region is CASSRTSGGAENIQYF.

The V and J genes are TRBV20-1 and TRBJ2-7; the D call from TCRdb, TRBD1, cannot be confirmed without DNA. This CDR3 has 12 amino acids. Germline CDR1 is DFQATT and CDR2 is SNEGSKA (reference sequence). The CDR3 spells CSGQGGFYEQYF.

The V and J genes are TRBV28 and TRBJ2-7; lacking DNA, the TRBD1 call made by TCRdb goes unchecked. The CDR3 loop spans 16 amino acids. Per the germline V gene, CDR1 is MDHEN and CDR2 is SYDVKM. CDR3 in amino acids: CASSLLSGGQLYEQYF.

The J gene is TRBJ2-1, the V gene TRBV12-3 or TRBV12-4; no DNA is available, so the TRBD2 call from TCRdb remains unchecked. This CDR3 region has 15 residues. The CDR3 reads CASSLLAGAGDEQFF.

J is TRBJ2-3 and V is TRBV10-3; the D gene TCRdb calls, TRBD1, cannot be checked with no DNA. The CDR3 runs to 14 residues. Germline V CDR1 and CDR2: ENHRY, SYGVKD. CDR3 sequence reads: CAISESRETDTQYF.

CDR3 sequence reads: CASSLRPIGTGSSYEQYF. The V call is TRBV11-2, the J call TRBJ2-7; the D gene TCRdb calls, TRBD1, cannot be checked with no DNA. Germline values: CDR1 SGHAT, CDR2 FQNNGV. The CDR3 runs 18 residues.

This chain connects TRBV6-1 to TRBJ2-1; as DNA is missing, the TRBD2 call by TCRdb cannot be tested. The CDR3 runs to 15 residues. Germline V gene data show CDR1 as MNHNS and CDR2 as SASEGT. The CDR3: CASSPLAGLYNEQFF.

The V and J genes are TRBV12-3 or TRBV12-4 and TRBJ1-2; the D call from TCRdb, TRBD1, cannot be confirmed without DNA. The CDR3 totals 13 residues. The CDR3 loop reads CASSPDGDYGYTF.

The chain recombines TRBV28 with TRBJ2-3; TCRdb selects TRBD2, and the lack of DNA leaves this call unchecked. The CDR3 totals 15 residues. The germline CDR1 and CDR2 sequences are MDHEN and SYDVKM. CDR3 sequence reads: CASSQAGVGTDTQYF.

This chain connects TRBV4-3 to TRBJ2-1; TCRdb indicates TRBD1, and absent DNA this call remains unverified. The germline V gene has CDR1 LGHNA and CDR2 YSLEER. The CDR3 loop spans 18 amino acids. The CDR3 loop reads CASSQEGRGASSRNEQFF.

V gene TRBV6-5 combines with J gene TRBJ2-1; the D call from TCRdb, TRBD1, cannot be confirmed without DNA. Germline lookup yields CDR1 MNHEY and CDR2 SVGAGI. The CDR3 is made up of 18 amino acids. The CDR3 protein is CASSSLSHRGFSYNEQFF.

This chain links TRBV6-2 or TRBV6-3 with TRBJ2-5; TCRdb's D call, TRBD1, is unchecked because there is no DNA. The CDR3 length is 15 residues. The germline gives CDR1 MNHEY, CDR2 SVGEGT. The CDR3: CASSSGSRPSETQYF.

CDR3: CASSLDLAQGVDTQYF. The chain employs TRBV7-6 and TRBJ2-3; TCRdb's D call, TRBD1, is unchecked because there is no DNA. Per germline, CDR1 SGHVS and CDR2 FNYEAQ. This CDR3 has 16 residues.

J is TRBJ2-1 and V is TRBV21-1; TCRdb's D gene call, TRBD2, goes unchecked for lack of DNA. TRBV21-1 is deemed a pseudogene. The CDR3 length is 16 residues. This CDR3 reads CASSKTSGRSYNEQFF.

V is TRBV15 and J is TRBJ2-4; the D call from TCRdb, TRBD1, cannot be confirmed without DNA. Looked up from germline, CDR1 is LNHNV and CDR2 is YYDKDF (reference sequence). The CDR3 consists of 14 residues. This CDR3 reads CATRNTGAKNIQYF.

The rearrangement joins TRBV5-1 to TRBJ2-5; TCRdb reports TRBD1, a call that lacks DNA to check it against. The CDR3 has 14 amino acids. Germline values: CDR1 SGHRS, CDR2 YFSETQ. The CDR3: CASRITGDQETQYF.

The rearrangement uses TRBV9 and TRBJ1-2. CDR3 length equals 13 residues. Per germline, CDR1 SGDLS and CDR2 YYNGEE. CDR3 in amino acids: CASSADSNYGYTF.

CDR3: CAISTGLAVIYNEQFF. The chain employs TRBV10-3 and TRBJ2-1; TCRdb lists TRBD2, though no DNA is available to test this call. The CDR3 totals 16 residues. Germline V gives CDR1 ENHRY, CDR2 SYGVKD.

The gene calls are TRBV5-1 and TRBJ2-2. This CDR3 comprises 16 residues. Germline CDR1 and CDR2: SGHRS and YFSETQ. CDR3 sequence: CASSSSGTSVTGELFF.

This chain connects TRBV20-1 to TRBJ2-1; there is no DNA to check the TCRdb D call of TRBD1. Per germline, CDR1 DFQATT and CDR2 SNEGSKA (reference sequence). The CDR3 spans 16 residues. CDR3 region: CSASSFTGDSYNEQFF.

The chain recombines TRBV28 with TRBJ2-7; TCRdb's D call, TRBD2, is unchecked because there is no DNA. Germline CDR1 reads MDHEN; CDR2 reads SYDVKM. The CDR3 sequence is 15 residues long. The CDR3 here is CASRKGTSGSYEQYF.

The rearrangement joins TRBV29-1 to TRBJ2-2; TCRdb indicates TRBD1, and absent DNA this call remains unverified. There are 16 residues in the CDR3. Germline V CDR1 and CDR2: SQVTM, ANQGSEA. CDR3 loop: CSVEGIRQGNTGELFF.

This rearrangement joins TRBV29-1 to TRBJ2-1; TCRdb names TRBD1, which stays unverified in the absence of DNA. This CDR3 is 11 amino acids long. Germline CDR1 and CDR2: SQVTM and ANQGSEA. The CDR3 sequence: CSVVTGSEQFF.

J is TRBJ1-5 and V is TRBV6-1; no DNA is available, so the TRBD1 call from TCRdb remains unchecked. The CDR3 consists of 14 residues. CDR1 is MNHNS and CDR2 is SASEGT in the germline V gene. The CDR3 sequence: CASRPDRSNQPQHF.

The CDR3 reads CASSEAGWGGSGREQFF. The V gene is TRBV6-1, the J gene TRBJ2-1; TCRdb returns TRBD2, unconfirmable since there is no DNA. The CDR3 covers 17 residues. CDR1 and CDR2 (germline): MNHNS, SASEGT.

This chain links TRBV14 with TRBJ2-5; the TRBD1 assignment by TCRdb is unverifiable without DNA. Germline-derived CDR1 and CDR2 are SGHDN and FVKESK. CDR3 size: 13 residues. CDR3 protein: CASSQDHRGTQYF.

This chain links TRBV27 with TRBJ2-5; the D call from TCRdb, TRBD1, cannot be confirmed without DNA. In germline, CDR1 is MNHEY, CDR2 SMNVEV (reference sequence). This CDR3 comprises 15 residues. CDR3 residues: CASSFGGTDGETQYF.

The chain employs TRBV3-1 and TRBJ1-3. This CDR3 has 13 residues. Germline assignment: CDR1 LGHDT and CDR2 YNNKEL (reference sequence). The CDR3 loop reads CASSQRRGNTIYF.

J is TRBJ2-3 and V is TRBV10-3; TCRdb designates TRBD2, a call that cannot be tested without DNA. This CDR3 comprises 15 residues. The V gene's germline CDR1 is ENHRY and CDR2 SYGVKD. The CDR3: CAISASGLAGDTQYF.